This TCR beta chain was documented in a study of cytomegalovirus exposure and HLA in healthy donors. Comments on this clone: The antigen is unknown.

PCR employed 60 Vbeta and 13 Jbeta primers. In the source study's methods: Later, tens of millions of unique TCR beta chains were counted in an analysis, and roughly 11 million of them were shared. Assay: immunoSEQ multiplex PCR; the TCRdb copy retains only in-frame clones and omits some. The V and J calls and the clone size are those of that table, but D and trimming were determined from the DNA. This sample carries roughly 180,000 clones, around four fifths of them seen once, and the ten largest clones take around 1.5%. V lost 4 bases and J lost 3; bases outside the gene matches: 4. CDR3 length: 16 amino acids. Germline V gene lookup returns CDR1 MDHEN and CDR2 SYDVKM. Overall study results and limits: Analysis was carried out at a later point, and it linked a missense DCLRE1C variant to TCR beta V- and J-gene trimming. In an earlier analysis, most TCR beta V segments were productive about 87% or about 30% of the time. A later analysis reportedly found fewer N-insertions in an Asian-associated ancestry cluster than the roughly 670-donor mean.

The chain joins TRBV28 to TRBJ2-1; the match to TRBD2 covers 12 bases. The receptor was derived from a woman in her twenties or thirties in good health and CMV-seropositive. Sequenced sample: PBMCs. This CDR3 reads CASSSLAGGDYNEQFF. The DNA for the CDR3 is TGTGCCAGCAGTTCCCTAGCGGGGGGGGACTACAATGAGCAGTTCTTC.